What follows describes a single T cell receptor beta chain. An end of the junction differs from the germline gene, which may be a read error. The sample is drawn from a study of tumor and adjacent non-tumor tissue in lung cancer. A modified ARM-PCR protocol with three rounds of nested PCR amplified TCRbeta. TCRdb redid the calling of the multiplex PCR reads with MiXCR, one entry per CDR3 protein. The sample lists fewer than 85,000 distinct CDR3 sequences; about three quarters were seen once. The CDR3 is 16 amino acids. CDR1 is MDHEN and CDR2 is SYDVKM in the germline V gene. This sample's RNA came from whole unsorted tissue.

The chain employs TRBV28 and TRBJ2-3, with TRBD1 matching 8 bases. Sequencing input: lung tumor tissue. This TCR derives from a man aged 60 to 69 with non-small cell lung cancer. The CDR3: CVSREQGVLFSDTQYF. CDR3 coding DNA: TGTGTCAGCAGGGAACAGGGGGTCTTGTTCTCAGATACGCAGTATTTT.